This T cell receptor beta chain came from a study of blood T cell repertoires in COVID-19. Study details: Nucleic acid was either cDNA or gDNA, and it came from T cells, B-cell-depleted T cells, or PBMCs.

In the authors' methods: Reference gene primer amplification gave estimated nucleated cell counts. Here immunoSEQ multiplex PCR was the method, and the copy in TCRdb shows in-frame clones only, minus some. That table supplies the V and J calls and clone size; D and trimming were determined from the DNA. The table records over 300,000 clones, around nine tenths of them present only once. The sample taken for sequencing was PBMCs or T cells enriched from blood (not recorded which). This receptor was identified in a woman aged 25-40 years who had recovered from COVID-19.

In DNA form, the CDR3 reads TGTGCCAGTAGTAAGACAGGGGGGGACGAGCAGTACTTC. It is translated as CASSKTGGDEQYF. The chain couples TRBV19 to TRBJ2-7; 9 bases map to TRBD1. The CDR3 consists of 13 residues. After removal of 4 bases from V and 5 bases from J, the junction contained 3 bases not matched to a gene. Germline V lookup: CDR1 LNHDA, CDR2 SQIVND (reference sequence).